Listed here are 32 T cell receptor beta chains from one sample, sequenced in a study of T cell changes during pregnancy in multiple sclerosis. Here immunoSEQ multiplex PCR was the method, and the copy in TCRdb shows in-frame clones only, minus some. The table has about 120,000 clones, approximately 93% seen once. This sample comprised peripheral blood, obtained before pregnancy. The receptor set was obtained from a female donor with multiple sclerosis, enrolled in a pregnancy study.

This chain uses TRBV7-9 with TRBJ2-3, with TRBD1 as a possible D gene (7 bases). The germline gives CDR1 SEHNR, CDR2 FQNEAQ (reference sequence). CDR3 length equals 16 residues. V shed 0 bases and J shed 2 bases, with 12 bases lying between them. The CDR3 DNA sequence: TGTGCCAGCAGCTTAGCGGAGGGGGCCACCACAGATACGCAGTATTTT. Translating it yields CASSLAEGATTDTQYF.

The chain has TRBV28 and TRBJ1-4; the D is unclear. CDR3 length equals 14 residues. Germline CDR1 and CDR2: MDHEN and SYDVKM. V shed 8 bases and J shed 5 bases, with 15 bases lying between them. CDR3 sequence: CASFSGGYNEKLFF. In DNA, the CDR3 is TGTGCCAGCTTCTCGGGAGGTTACAATGAAAAACTGTTTTTT.

The chain joins TRBV5-1 to TRBJ1-1; D not resolved. V lost 4 bases to trimming and J lost 4 bases, with 26 bases between them. Germline-derived CDR1 and CDR2 are SGHRS and YFSETQ. The CDR3 is 18 amino acids. As DNA, the CDR3 is TGCGCCAGCAGCCTAGTCAGTACCCGGGAGTCCCCGGGCACTGAAGCTTTCTTT. Protein product: CASSLVSTRESPGTEAFF.

The sample holds one count of this clone. The V call is TRBV6-6, the J call TRBJ1-2; TRBD1 matches at 10 bases. V lost 2 bases, J lost 4 bases, and 7 bases stayed unmatched. The length of the CDR3 is 16 residues. Germline CDR1 and CDR2: MNHNY and SVGAGI (reference sequence). The CDR3 nucleotides are TGTGCCAGCAGTTACACGGGGACAGGGGCCTCCTATGGCTACACCTTC. It codes for CASSYTGTGASYGYTF.

This rearrangement joins TRBV5-1 to TRBJ2-7, with TRBD2 identical over 7 bases. The V gene's germline CDR1 is SGHRS and CDR2 YFSETQ. The CDR3 totals 16 residues. V dropped 3 bases and J dropped 5; count of bases not matched to a gene: 14. The CDR3 sequence is CASSSNSGPDGDEQYF. CDR3 sequence (DNA): TGCGCCAGCAGCTCGAATAGCGGGCCGGACGGAGACGAGCAGTACTTC.

This chain connects TRBV19 to TRBJ1-5; D not certain. Trimming removed 6 bases from V and 3 bases from J, with 15 bases in between. The length of the CDR3 is 15 residues. Germline V gene sequence: CDR1 LNHDA, CDR2 SQIVND (reference sequence). CDR3 in amino acids: CASRIFRENNQPQHF. Written as DNA, the CDR3 is TGTGCCAGTAGAATATTCCGGGAGAACAATCAGCCCCAGCATTTT.

This rearrangement joins TRBV11-2 to TRBJ1-3; D is unresolved. This CDR3 spans 16 amino acids. Germline V gives CDR1 SGHAT, CDR2 FQNNGV. Between the trimmed V and J ends, which lost 5 bases and 0 bases, there was a span of 14 bases. CDR3 sequence (DNA): TGTGCCAGCAGCCCTGGGAGGACCAACTCTGGAAACACCATATATTTT. Encoded protein: CASSPGRTNSGNTIYF.

This rearrangement joins TRBV7-3 to TRBJ2-1; 12 bases line up with TRBD2. Trimming removed 5 bases from V and 8 bases from J; junction bases left unmatched: 4. The CDR3 is 14 amino acids. CDR1 is SGHTA and CDR2 is FQGTGA in the germline V gene. CDR3: CASSPSGGADEQFF. CDR3 DNA: TGTGCCAGCAGCCCTAGCGGGGGGGCAGATGAGCAGTTCTTC.

This chain connects TRBV15 to TRBJ2-5, with 7 bases lining up with TRBD2. In germline, CDR1 is LNHNV, CDR2 YYDKDF (reference sequence). V shed 0 bases, J shed 3 bases, and the junction held 4 bases outside the gene matches. The CDR3 has 15 amino acids. The CDR3 reads CATSRDFRGEETQYF. As DNA, the CDR3 is TGTGCCACCAGCAGAGATTTCCGGGGGGAAGAGACCCAGTACTTC.

The CDR3 spells CASRSRGGSGANVLTF. CDR3 in DNA: TGTGCCAGCAGGTCCAGGGGAGGGTCTGGGGCCAACGTCCTGACTTTC. The chain carries TRBV25-1 and TRBJ2-6, with D possibly TRBD2 on 7 matching bases. Germline loops: CDR1 MGHDK, CDR2 SYGVNS. The V end lost 6 bases, the J end lost 1 base, and 13 bases lay between the germline ends. The CDR3 has 16 residues.

The J gene is TRBJ2-7, the V gene TRBV7-9, with 8 bases aligning to TRBD2. J was trimmed by 6 bases and V by 3 bases; bases with no gene match: 7. The length of the CDR3 is 14 residues. Germline lookup yields CDR1 SEHNR and CDR2 FQNEAQ (reference sequence). CDR3 amino acids: CASSFGLAATEQYF. As DNA, the CDR3 is TGTGCCAGCAGCTTCGGACTAGCTGCAACCGAGCAGTACTTC.

The chain combines TRBV5-1 with TRBJ1-1; TRBD1 might be the D (6 bases). Germline CDR1 and CDR2: SGHRS and YFSETQ. The CDR3 covers 14 residues. The germline V and J ends were trimmed by 4 bases and 0 bases, with 10 bases remaining between them. The CDR3 region has the DNA TGCGCCAGCAGCACGGACAGCATGAACACTGAAGCTTTCTTT. Translating it yields CASSTDSMNTEAFF.

The chain recombines TRBV10-3 with TRBJ2-5, with 7 bases fitting TRBD2. The J segment lost 5 bases and the V segment lost 3 bases, leaving 0 bases of the junction unmatched. The CDR3 is made up of 12 amino acids. Germline assignment: CDR1 ENHRY and CDR2 SYGVKD. The CDR3 nucleotides read TGTGCCATCAGTGACGGGAGGGAGACCCAGTACTTC. Translating gives CAISDGRETQYF.

The chain recombines TRBV7-5 with TRBJ2-1; TRBD2 is the table's D call, not checked against the DNA. TRBV7-5 represents a pseudogene. The length of the CDR3 is 15 residues. CDR3 amino acids: CVRSLGRGSYNEQFF. For the CDR3, the DNA is TGTGTCAGAAGCTTGGGGCGGGGCTCCTACAATGAGCAGTTCTTC.

This chain uses TRBV5-6 with TRBJ2-5, with 11 bases aligning to TRBD2. V lost 5 bases, J lost 4 bases, and 7 bases stayed unmatched. The CDR3 extends over 15 amino acids. CDR1 and CDR2 from the germline V gene are SGHDT and YYEEEE. The CDR3: CASRRSGGAGETQYF. CDR3 bases: TGTGCCAGCAGGCGTAGCGGGGGGGCCGGAGAGACCCAGTACTTC.

The rearrangement links TRBV14 to TRBJ2-4, with 15 bases identical to TRBD2. Looked up from germline, CDR1 is SGHDN and CDR2 is FVKESK. V shed 3 bases and J 1 base; nucleotides not matched to a gene: 4. This CDR3 contains 18 residues. For the CDR3, the DNA is TGTGCCAGCAGCCAGGGACTAGCGGGAGGAGTGGCCAAAAACATTCAGTACTTC. It translates to CASSQGLAGGVAKNIQYF.

J is TRBJ2-7 and V is TRBV5-1, with D possibly TRBD2 on 5 matching bases. V dropped 3 bases and J dropped 2 bases, with 9 bases sitting between them. The CDR3 contains 13 residues. Germline assignment: CDR1 SGHRS and CDR2 YFSETQ. CDR3 loop: CASSWGDPYEQYF. In nucleotides, the CDR3 is TGCGCCAGCAGCTGGGGAGATCCCTACGAGCAGTACTTC. The whole variable domain, filled in from reference TRBV5-1 and TRBJ2-7, reads KAGVTQTPRYLIKTRGQQVTLSCSPISGHRSVSWYQQTPGQGLQFLFEYFSETQRNKGNFPGRFSGRQFSNSRSEMNVSTLELGDSALYLCASSWGDPYEQYFGPGTRLTVT.

This CDR3 is CASFQGGTGELFF. DNA for the CDR3: TGCGCCAGCTTCCAGGGAGGCACCGGGGAGCTGTTTTTT. The chain is built from TRBV5-1 and TRBJ2-2; possible D gene TRBD2, 6 bases. Between the trimmed V and J ends, which lost 7 bases and 4 bases, there was a span of 11 bases. This CDR3 is built from 13 residues. Germline lookup yields CDR1 SGHRS and CDR2 YFSETQ.

DNA for the CDR3: TGTGCCACCAGCAGGAGTGGGTCTGGGGCAGGGGTTGGCTACACCTTC. Residues: CATSRSGSGAGVGYTF. V usage is TRBV15 and J usage is TRBJ1-2; a weak D match, TRBD1 (6 bases). The CDR3 runs to 16 residues. V shed 3 bases and J shed 7 bases, with 21 bases lying between them. Looked up from germline, CDR1 is LNHNV and CDR2 is YYDKDF (reference sequence).

The chain recombines TRBV18 with TRBJ1-2, with D perhaps TRBD1 (5 bases). The CDR3 is 13 amino acids. CDR1 KGHSH and CDR2 LQKENI come from the germline V gene. The V end was cut by 3 bases, the J end by 1 base, with 6 bases between. In DNA, the CDR3 is TGTGCCAGCTCACCGGGGGGTAACTATGGCTACACCTTC. It yields the protein CASSPGGNYGYTF.

The chain links TRBV6-6 to TRBJ2-1; TRBD2 aligns across 10 bases. J was trimmed by 8 bases and V by 6 bases; bases with no gene match: 7. CDR1 MNHNY and CDR2 SVGAGI come from the germline V gene (reference sequence). The CDR3 spans 14 residues. The CDR3 DNA is TGTGCCAGCAGACCCGGGACTAGCGTCGATGAGCAGTTCTTC. It encodes CASRPGTSVDEQFF.

This clone was detected only once. This chain uses TRBV2 with TRBJ2-5; D is ambiguous. Per germline, CDR1 SNHLY and CDR2 FYNNEI. The V end was cut by 7 bases, the J end by 4 bases, with 13 bases between. The CDR3 extends over 13 amino acids. DNA for the CDR3: TGTGCCAGCAAAGGCGAGGAGTTAGAGACCCAGTACTTC. Translation gives CASKGEELETQYF.

V gene TRBV5-1 combines with J gene TRBJ2-1; 11 nucleotides align to TRBD2. Trimming removed 1 base from V and 2 bases from J; junction bases left unmatched: 2. CDR1 and CDR2 (germline): SGHRS, YFSETQ. The CDR3 consists of 16 residues. CDR3 DNA: TGCGCCAGCAGCTTGACTAGCGGGGGCCCCTACAATGAGCAGTTCTTC. Translated, it gives CASSLTSGGPYNEQFF. Together with reference TRBV5-1 and TRBJ2-1, the CDR3 gives the full variable domain: KAGVTQTPRYLIKTRGQQVTLSCSPISGHRSVSWYQQTPGQGLQFLFEYFSETQRNKGNFPGRFSGRQFSNSRSEMNVSTLELGDSALYLCASSLTSGGPYNEQFFGPGTRLTVL.

The chain is built from TRBV9 and TRBJ2-3; TRBD2 matches at 9 bases. Germline V gene lookup returns CDR1 SGDLS and CDR2 YYNGEE. V lost 5 bases and J lost 4; bases outside the gene matches: 8. The CDR3 is 15 residues long. As DNA, the CDR3 is TGTGCCAGCAGTTGGCGGGAGGGGAGCCCAGATACGCAGTATTTT. Protein product: CASSWREGSPDTQYF.

The rearrangement joins TRBV7-6 to TRBJ2-3; D not certain. Germline V gene lookup returns CDR1 SGHVS and CDR2 FNYEAQ. V shed 5 bases and J shed 4 bases, with 7 bases lying between them. This CDR3 spans 12 amino acids. CDR3: CASSHRADTQYF. CDR3 nucleotides: TGTGCCAGCAGCCACAGAGCAGATACGCAGTATTTT.

The CDR3: CASSLLHENYNEQFF. Here the CDR3 DNA reads TGTGCCAGCAGCTTGCTCCACGAGAACTACAATGAGCAGTTCTTC. V is TRBV5-4 and J is TRBJ2-1; D unresolved. With 1 base removed from V and 3 bases from J, the gap between germline ends came to 11 bases. From germline, CDR1 is SGHNT and CDR2 YYREEE (reference sequence). CDR3 size: 15 residues.

The rearrangement uses TRBV4-2 and TRBJ2-3; TRBD2 aligns across 8 bases. V shed 1 base and J 1 base; nucleotides not matched to a gene: 7. CDR3 length equals 17 residues. Germline V gives CDR1 LGHNA, CDR2 YNFKEQ. CDR3 protein: CASSQAPGGAGTDTQYF. In DNA, the CDR3 is TGTGCCAGCAGCCAAGCCCCGGGAGGGGCCGGCACAGATACGCAGTATTTT.

The V and J genes are TRBV6-1 and TRBJ2-3; 12 bases are shared with TRBD1. The V gene end was trimmed by 10 bases and the J gene end by 4 bases; junction bases not matched to a gene: 9. CDR3 length: 15 amino acids. CDR1 is MNHNS, CDR2 SASEGT, per germline. The CDR3 nucleotides read TGTGCCACCCGACCCGGGACAGGGGGCCCAGATACGCAGTATTTT. Amino acids: CATRPGTGGPDTQYF.

V gene TRBV10-3 combines with J gene TRBJ2-5, with D maybe TRBD2 (6 bases). Germline V gene data show CDR1 as ENHRY and CDR2 as SYGVKD. V was cut by 4 bases and J by 5 bases, with 11 bases left in between. The length of the CDR3 is 13 residues. The CDR3 bases are TGTGCCATCAGTGTCCCTGGGGGGGAGACCCAGTACTTC. It is translated as CAISVPGGETQYF.

This clone was seen ten or more times. The chain joins TRBV6-5 to TRBJ1-1, with no clear D. The CDR3 extends over 16 amino acids. V was clipped by 2 bases and J by 0 bases, with 13 bases between them. Germline CDR1 reads MNHEY; CDR2 reads SVGAGI. CDR3 DNA: TGTGCCAGCAGTTACCCCTCGGGTGGCCTGAACACTGAAGCTTTCTTT. It is translated as CASSYPSGGLNTEAFF.

The rearrangement uses TRBV10-3 and TRBJ2-3, with D possibly being TRBD2 (5 bases). The CDR3 consists of 15 residues. Deletions cut 0 bases from V and 7 bases from J, with 14 bases between. Germline V CDR1 and CDR2: ENHRY, SYGVKD. In nucleotides, the CDR3 is TGTGCCATCAGTGAGTCGAGGGCTCTCAGCCATACGCAGTATTTT. Translating gives CAISESRALSHTQYF.

This sequence joins TRBV28 and TRBJ2-7, with TRBD1 as a possible D gene (6 bases). Germline lookup yields CDR1 MDHEN and CDR2 SYDVKM. The CDR3 spans 15 residues. V was cut by 2 bases and J by 0 bases, with 11 bases left in between. Here the CDR3 DNA reads TGTGCCAGCAGTTTAACAGGGTCGAACTCCTACGAGCAGTACTTC. Amino acids: CASSLTGSNSYEQYF.